This entry features one T cell receptor beta chain sequence. These data are taken from a study of CD8 T cells in Susac syndrome. RNA, at roughly 0.5 to 1 ug, was reverse transcribed with random hexamers. By means of immunoSEQ multiplex PCR, TCR beta CDR3 spanning 54 Vbeta and 13 Jbeta underwent amplification. MiXCR, applied by TCRdb to the immunoSEQ multiplex PCR reads, yields one record per CDR3 protein. The sample lists roughly 130,000 distinct CDR3 sequences, roughly 95% occurring once. FACS enriched CD8+ TEMRA cells, while bulk CD8+ and CD4+ were negatively isolated. V lost 3 bases and J 3 bases, leaving 8 bases between the germline ends. CDR3 length: 12 residues. Germline CDR1 reads SQVTM; CDR2 reads ANQGSEA.

The sample taken for sequencing was CD4+ T cells from PBMCs. The receptor comes from a human donor with Susac syndrome. V usage is TRBV29-1 and J usage is TRBJ1-1; D gene uncertain. The CDR3 loop reads CSVDAADTEAFF. The CDR3 DNA reads TGCAGCGTTGATGCAGCCGACACTGAAGCTTTCTTT.